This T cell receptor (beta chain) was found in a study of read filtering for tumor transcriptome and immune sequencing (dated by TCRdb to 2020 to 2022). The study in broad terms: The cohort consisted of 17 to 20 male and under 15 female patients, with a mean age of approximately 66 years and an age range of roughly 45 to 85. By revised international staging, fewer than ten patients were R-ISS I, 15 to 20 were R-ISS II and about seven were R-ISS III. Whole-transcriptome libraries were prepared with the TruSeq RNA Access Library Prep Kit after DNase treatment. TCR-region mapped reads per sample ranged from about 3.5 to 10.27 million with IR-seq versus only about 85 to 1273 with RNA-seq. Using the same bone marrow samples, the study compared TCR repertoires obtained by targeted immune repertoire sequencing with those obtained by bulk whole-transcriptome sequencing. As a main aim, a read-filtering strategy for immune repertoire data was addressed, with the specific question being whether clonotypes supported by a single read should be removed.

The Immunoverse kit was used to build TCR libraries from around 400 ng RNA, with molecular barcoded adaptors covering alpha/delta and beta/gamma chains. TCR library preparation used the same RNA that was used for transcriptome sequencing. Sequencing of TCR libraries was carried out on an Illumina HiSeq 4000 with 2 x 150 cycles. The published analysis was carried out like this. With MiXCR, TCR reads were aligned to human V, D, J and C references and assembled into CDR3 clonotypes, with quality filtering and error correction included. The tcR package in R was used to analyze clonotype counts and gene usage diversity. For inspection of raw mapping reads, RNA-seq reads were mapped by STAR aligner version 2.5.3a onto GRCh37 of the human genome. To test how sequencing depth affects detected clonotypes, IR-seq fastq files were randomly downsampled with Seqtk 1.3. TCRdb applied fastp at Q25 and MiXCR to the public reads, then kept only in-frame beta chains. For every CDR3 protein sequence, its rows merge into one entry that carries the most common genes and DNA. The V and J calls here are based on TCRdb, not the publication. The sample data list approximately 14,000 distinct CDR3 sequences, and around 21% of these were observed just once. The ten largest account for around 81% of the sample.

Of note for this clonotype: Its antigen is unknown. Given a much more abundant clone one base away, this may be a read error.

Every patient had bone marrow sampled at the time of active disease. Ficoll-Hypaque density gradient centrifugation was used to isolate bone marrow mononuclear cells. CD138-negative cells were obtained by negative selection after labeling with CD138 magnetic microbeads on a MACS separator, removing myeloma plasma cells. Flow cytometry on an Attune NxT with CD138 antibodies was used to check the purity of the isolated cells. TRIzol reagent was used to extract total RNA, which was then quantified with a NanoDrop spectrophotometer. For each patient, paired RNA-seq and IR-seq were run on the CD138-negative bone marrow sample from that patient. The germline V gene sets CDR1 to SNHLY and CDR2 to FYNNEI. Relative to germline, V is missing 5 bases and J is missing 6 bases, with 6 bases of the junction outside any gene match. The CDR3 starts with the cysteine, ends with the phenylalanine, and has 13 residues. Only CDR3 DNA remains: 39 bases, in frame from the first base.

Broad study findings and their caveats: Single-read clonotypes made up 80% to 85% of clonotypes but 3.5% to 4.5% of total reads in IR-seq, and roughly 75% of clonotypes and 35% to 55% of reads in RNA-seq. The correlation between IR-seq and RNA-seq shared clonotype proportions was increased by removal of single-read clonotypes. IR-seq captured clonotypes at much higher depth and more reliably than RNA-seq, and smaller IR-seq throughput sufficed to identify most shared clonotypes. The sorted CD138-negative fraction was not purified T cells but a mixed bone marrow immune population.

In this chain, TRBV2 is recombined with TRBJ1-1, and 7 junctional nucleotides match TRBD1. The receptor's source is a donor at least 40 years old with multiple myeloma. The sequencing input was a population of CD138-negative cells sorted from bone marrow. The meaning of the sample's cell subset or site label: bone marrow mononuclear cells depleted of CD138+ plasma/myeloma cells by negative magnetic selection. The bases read TGTGCCAGCAGTCAGACAGGGTTTGCTGAAGCTTTCTTT. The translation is CASSQTGFAEAFF.